The source of this TCR beta chain is a study of identical twins. Study findings and constraints: Abundant beta clonotypes from cord blood bore fewer insertions; memory repertoires lacked this pattern.

This CDR3 is built from 14 residues. V lost 2 bases to trimming and J lost 4 bases, with 5 bases between them. Germline CDR1 is KGHDR and CDR2 is SFDVKD. TCRdb re-analysed the 5' RACE reads in MiXCR, keeping a single row per CDR3 protein. The profile shows fewer than 450,000 distinct CDR3 sequences, approximately 8.7% of them singletons. This clonotype was picked up many times. No antigen is known for it. Sequencing was performed on naive T cells sorted from blood. The TCR sequence derives from a woman in her forties or fifties in good health. The chain combines TRBV24-1 with TRBJ2-6; D is undetermined. CDR3 in amino acids: CATSDSAGANVLTF. The CDR3 region has the DNA TGTGCCACCAGTGATTCGGCCGGGGCCAACGTCCTGACTTTC.